Given below is one T cell receptor (beta chain) in context. The target antigen is unknown. The CDR3 has 14 residues. The germline CDR1 and CDR2 sequences are MNHEY and SVGAGI. V was cut by 4 bases and J by 4 bases, with 13 bases left in between. This entry belongs to a study of T cell responses to AZD1222 COVID-19 vaccine. Findings and limits, study-wide: Two doses of AZD1222 preceded a rise in Spike-specific TCR breadth and depth.

Measured with immunoSEQ multiplex PCR; TCRdb has only the in-frame clones, and not every one. The profile covers some 120,000 clones, with 85% to 90% appearing a single time and around a quarter taken by the ten largest. This TCR was sampled from an adult in good health. The chain couples TRBV6-5 to TRBJ1-1, with D perhaps matching TRBD1 (6 bases). The sample was peripheral blood, taken on day 0 of AZD1222 vaccination. CDR3 DNA sequence: TGTGCCAGCAGTTTGAGGAACAGGGTCACTGAAGCTTTCTTT. This gives the protein CASSLRNRVTEAFF.